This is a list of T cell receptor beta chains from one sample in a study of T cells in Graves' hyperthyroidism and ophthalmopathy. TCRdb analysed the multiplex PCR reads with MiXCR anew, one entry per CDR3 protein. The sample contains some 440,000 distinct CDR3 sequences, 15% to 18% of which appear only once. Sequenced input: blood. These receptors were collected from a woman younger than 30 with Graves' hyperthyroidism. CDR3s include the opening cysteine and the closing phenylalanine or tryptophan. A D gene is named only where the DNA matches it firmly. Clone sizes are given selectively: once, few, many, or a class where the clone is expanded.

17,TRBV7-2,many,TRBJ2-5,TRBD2,TGTGCCAGCAGCTTAATCCCTAGCGGGAGGGCCGGGGAGACCCAGTACTTC,CASSLIPSGRAGETQYF
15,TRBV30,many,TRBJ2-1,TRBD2,TGTGCCTGGGCCCTTACTAGCGGGGGGGGCAATGAGCAGTTCTTC,CAWALTSGGGNEQFF
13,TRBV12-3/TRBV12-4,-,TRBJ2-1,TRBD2,TGTGCCAGCAGACTAGCGGGAGCCTTTGGGCAGTTCTTC,CASRLAGAFGQFF
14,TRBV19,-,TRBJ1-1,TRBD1,TGTGCCAGTAGTAAGGGACAGGGGGGCACTGAAGCTTTCTTT,CASSKGQGGTEAFF
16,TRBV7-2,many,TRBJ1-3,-,TGTGCCAGCAGCTCCGACGAGGGGGGGCCTGGAAACACCATATATTTT,CASSSDEGGPGNTIYF
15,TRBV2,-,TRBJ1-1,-,TGTGCCAGCAGTGAAGCGCCTGACAGGAACACTGAAGCTTTCTTT,CASSEAPDRNTEAFF
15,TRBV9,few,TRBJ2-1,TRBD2,TGTGCCAGCAGCGCTACTAGCGGGAGGGTCAATGAGCAGTTCTTC,CASSATSGRVNEQFF
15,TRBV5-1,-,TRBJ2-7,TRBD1,TGCGCCAGCAGCAAAACGGGACAGGGCGTCTACGGGCAGTACTTC,CASSKTGQGVYGQYF
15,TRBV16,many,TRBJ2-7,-,TGTGCCAGCAGCCCATCGGTAACAGGGTTCTACGAGCAGTACTTC,CASSPSVTGFYEQYF
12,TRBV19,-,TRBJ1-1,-,TGTGCCAGTAGTATTATCGGGACGGATGCTTTCTTT,CASSIIGTDAFF
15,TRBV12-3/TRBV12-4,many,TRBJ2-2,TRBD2,TGTGCCAGCAGTGTCGGGACTAGCCTATTTGGGGAGCTGTTTTTT,CASSVGTSLFGELFF
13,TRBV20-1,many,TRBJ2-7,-,TGCAGTGCTAGAGGACCGGGGGCAAACGAGCAGTACTTC,CSARGPGANEQYF
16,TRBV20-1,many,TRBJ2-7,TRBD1,TGCAGTGCTAGCTGGGACAGGTTGGTGTTTGCAAACGAGCAGTACTTC,CSASWDRLVFANEQYF
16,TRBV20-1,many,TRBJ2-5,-,TGCAGTGCTAGAGGACGTCCAGGACCTAGCCCTGAGACCCAGTACTTC,CSARGRPGPSPETQYF
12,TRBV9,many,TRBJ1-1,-,TGTGCCAGCAGCGTAGGGGACACTGAAGCTTTCTTT,CASSVGDTEAFF
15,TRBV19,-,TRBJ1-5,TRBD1,TGTGCCAGTAGTCCGGGACAGGGGGCGAGAAAGCCCCAGCATTTT,CASSPGQGARKPQHF
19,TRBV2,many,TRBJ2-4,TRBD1,TGTGCCAGCAGTGAAGAAGACAGGGTTCCCCTCATAGCCAAAAACATTCAGTACTTC,CASSEEDRVPLIAKNIQYF
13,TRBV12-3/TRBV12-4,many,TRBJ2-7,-,TGTGCCAGCAGTTTTGGGGGTGTGAACGAGCAGTACTTC,CASSFGGVNEQYF
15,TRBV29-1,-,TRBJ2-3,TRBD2,TGCAGCGTTGTGACTAGCGGGAGGGCCTCAGATACGCAGTATTTT,CSVVTSGRASDTQYF
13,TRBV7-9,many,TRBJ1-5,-,TGTGCCAGCAGCTTACGGGGAGGGCAGCCCCAGCATTTT,CASSLRGGQPQHF
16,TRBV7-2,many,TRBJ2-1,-,TGTGCCAGCAGCGGGGGGTTGGCGGGTCTCTACAATGAGCAGTTCTTC,CASSGGLAGLYNEQFF
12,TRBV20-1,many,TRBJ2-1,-,TGCAGTGCTAGTTCCTACCACAATGAGCAGTTCTTC,CSASSYHNEQFF
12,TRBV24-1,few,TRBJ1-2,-,TGTGCCACCAGGGATGACCGGAGGGGCTACACCTTC,CATRDDRRGYTF
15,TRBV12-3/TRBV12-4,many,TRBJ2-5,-,TGTGCCAGCAGCCATGTTGCTGGGGGTCGGGAGACCCAGTACTTC,CASSHVAGGRETQYF
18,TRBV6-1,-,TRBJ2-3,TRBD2,TGTGCCAGCAGTGAAGCGCTCCTAGCGGGGGGGGAGTCAGATACGCAGTATTTT,CASSEALLAGGESDTQYF
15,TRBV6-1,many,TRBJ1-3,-,TGTGCCAGCAGTGGGTCCCTCTCCTCTGGAAACACCATATATTTT,CASSGSLSSGNTIYF